The 30 T cell receptor beta chains below were found in one sample sequenced in a study of Ad26.COV2.S vaccination and SARS-CoV-2 variants. Libraries were prepared by immunoSEQ multiplex PCR; TCRdb keeps only in-frame clonotypes and omits some of them. This table has some 350,000 clones, 90% to 95% appearing once. The specimen comprised peripheral blood, sampled after recovery from COVID-19. The receptors stem from a human donor who had recovered from COVID-19.

The chain employs TRBV7-6 and TRBJ2-5; TRBD1 matches at 8 bases. The CDR3 extends over 14 amino acids. The germline V gene encodes CDR1 SGHVS and CDR2 FNYEAQ. The V and J ends lost 5 bases and 5 bases, in that order; junction bases with no gene match: 7. The CDR3 reads CASSLGTGGETQYF. For the CDR3, the DNA is TGTGCCAGCAGCCTAGGGACAGGAGGGGAGACCCAGTACTTC.

Here the CDR3 DNA reads TGTGCCAGCAGCTTAGGGGATTTCACCGGGGAGCTGTTTTTT. It encodes CASSLGDFTGELFF. The rearrangement uses TRBV11-2 and TRBJ2-2; D gene ambiguous. CDR1 is SGHAT and CDR2 is FQNNGV in the germline V gene. Between the trimmed V and J ends, which lost 1 base and 4 bases, there was a span of 7 bases. The CDR3 has 14 residues.

The rearrangement uses TRBV10-2 and TRBJ1-3; D ambiguous. Trimming took 4 bases from V and 0 from J, leaving 10 bases between them. Germline assignment: CDR1 WSHSY and CDR2 SAAADI. The CDR3 contains 15 residues. The CDR3 loop reads CASSVSGDSGNTIYF. The CDR3 coding sequence is TGCGCCAGCAGTGTCTCCGGAGACTCTGGAAACACCATATATTTT.

The chain uses TRBV9 and TRBJ2-3; tentative D call: TRBD2 (6 bases). V was pared by 4 bases and J by 4 bases, with 13 bases between. Per germline, CDR1 SGDLS and CDR2 YYNGEE. CDR3 length: 14 residues. The CDR3 DNA reads as TGTGCCAGCAGCTGGAGGGCAGATGCAGATACGCAGTATTTT. This translates into CASSWRADADTQYF.

The V and J genes are TRBV7-2 and TRBJ2-5; D is perhaps TRBD2 (6 bases). Germline V lookup: CDR1 SGHTA, CDR2 FQGNSA. The CDR3 sequence is 16 residues long. V dropped 1 base and J dropped 1 base, with 13 bases sitting between them. The CDR3 nucleotides read TGTGCCAGCAGCTTAGTGAGGGGCGGGGTCCAAGAGACCCAGTACTTC. Protein: CASSLVRGGVQETQYF.

The chain is built from TRBV6-5 and TRBJ1-2; possibly TRBD1 for D (6 bases). The germline V and J ends were trimmed by 2 bases and 8 bases, with 15 bases remaining between them. The CDR3 is made up of 14 amino acids. CDR1 is MNHEY, CDR2 SVGAGI, per germline. DNA of the CDR3: TGTGCCAGCAGTTACGGGACACCGTTAAGGGGCTACACCTTC. It specifies CASSYGTPLRGYTF.

DNA of the CDR3: TGTGCCAGCAGCTCCCACCCCGGGACGCCGAACACTGAAGCTTTCTTT. Its translation is CASSSHPGTPNTEAFF. This chain connects TRBV5-6 to TRBJ1-1; TRBD1 might be the D (5 bases). Germline CDR1 SGHDT, CDR2 YYEEEE. With 3 bases removed from V and 1 base from J, the gap between germline ends came to 16 bases. This CDR3 spans 16 amino acids.

CDR3 in DNA: TGTGCCAGTAGTTTTGGGGGGCCGACGGTCCAAGAGACCCAGTACTTC. Translating gives CASSFGGPTVQETQYF. This chain links TRBV19 with TRBJ2-5; D may correspond to TRBD1 or TRBD2 (6 bases each). This CDR3 comprises 16 residues. Deletions cut 5 bases from V and 1 base from J, with 17 bases between. In germline, CDR1 is LNHDA, CDR2 SQIVND (reference sequence).

The chain combines TRBV6-1 with TRBJ2-3; 10 nucleotides align to TRBD2. With 2 bases clipped from V and 2 bases from J, the junction kept 10 bases outside the gene matches. The CDR3 sequence is 18 residues long. Germline CDR1 and CDR2: MNHNS and SASEGT. Written as DNA, the CDR3 is TGTGCCAGCAGTGAAAATTTGGGGAGCGGGGGGGCCACAGATACGCAGTATTTT. It specifies CASSENLGSGGATDTQYF.

The genes are TRBV11-3 and TRBJ2-3; D unresolved. Looked up from germline, CDR1 is SGHNT and CDR2 is YENEEA. V dropped 0 bases and J dropped 3 bases, with 7 bases sitting between them. The CDR3 extends over 14 amino acids. The CDR3: CASSLEGRTDTQYF. The CDR3 DNA reads TGTGCCAGCAGCTTAGAGGGCCGGACAGATACGCAGTATTTT.

V is TRBV7-9 and J is TRBJ1-4, with 7 positions matching TRBD1. V dropped 4 bases and J dropped 6; count of bases not matched to a gene: 5. CDR1 and CDR2 from the germline V gene are SEHNR and FQNEAQ (reference sequence). The CDR3 has 14 residues. Written as DNA, the CDR3 is TGTGCCAGCAGCTCGGGACAGATTTATGAAAAACTGTTTTTT. Amino acids: CASSSGQIYEKLFF. The full variable domain, its missing parts supplied by reference TRBV7-9 and TRBJ1-4, is DTGVSQNPRHKITKRGQNVTFRCDPISEHNRLYWYRQTLGQGPEFLTYFQNEAQLEKSRLLSDRFSAERPKGSFSTLEIQRTEQGDSAMYLCASSSGQIYEKLFFGSGTQLSVL.

This sequence joins TRBV7-9 and TRBJ2-5; 9 bases agree with TRBD1. Germline loops: CDR1 SEHNR, CDR2 FQNEAQ (reference sequence). The trim removed 5 bases at V and 10 bases at J, leaving 14 bases unmatched. The CDR3 totals 15 residues. The DNA of the CDR3 is TGTGCCAGCAGCCCGTCGGGACAGGGACTATCGGACCAGTACTTC. This gives the protein CASSPSGQGLSDQYF.

The V and J genes are TRBV6-1 and TRBJ1-2; tentatively, D is TRBD1 (5 bases). Trimming stripped 4 bases from V and 2 bases from J, with 17 bases between. The CDR3 contains 16 residues. The V gene's germline CDR1 is MNHNS and CDR2 SASEGT. DNA for the CDR3: TGTGCCAGCAGTGGGACAAGGACTTCTGGAAACTATGGCTACACCTTC. Its translation: CASSGTRTSGNYGYTF.

This chain connects TRBV5-4 to TRBJ1-2; 8 bases align to TRBD1. Germline CDR1 SGHNT, CDR2 YYREEE (reference sequence). Trimming cost V 1 base and J 12 bases; bases outside gene matches: 8. This CDR3 has 13 amino acids. The CDR3 sequence: CASSLRDRKKDTF. CDR3 coding DNA: TGTGCCAGCAGCTTGCGGGACAGGAAAAAAGACACCTTC.

CDR3 sequence (DNA): TGCGCCAGCAGCCAAGATTGGGGGTTGAGTTTGGAGCCCCAGCATTTT. This gives the protein CASSQDWGLSLEPQHF. V usage is TRBV4-3 and J usage is TRBJ1-5, with D perhaps matching TRBD1 (5 bases). This CDR3 spans 16 amino acids. Trimming took off 0 bases at V and 8 bases at J, with 17 bases between the two ends. Germline CDR1 reads LGHNA; CDR2 reads YSLEER.

This chain uses TRBV11-3 with TRBJ1-1; possibly TRBD1 for D (5 bases). V was clipped by 1 base and J by 1 base, with 10 bases between them. CDR1 and CDR2 (germline): SGHNT, YENEEA. The CDR3 spans 15 residues. CDR3 sequence reads: CASSLGGVTNTEAFF. As DNA, the CDR3 is TGTGCCAGCAGCTTAGGAGGGGTCACGAACACTGAAGCTTTCTTT.

J is TRBJ2-5 and V is TRBV5-1, with D possibly matching TRBD1 (6 bases). The V gene lost 1 base and the J gene lost 4 bases, with 14 bases spanning the gap. Germline CDR1 is SGHRS and CDR2 is YFSETQ. The CDR3 spans 15 residues. The CDR3 sequence: CASSLYAGDLETQYF. CDR3 in DNA: TGCGCCAGCAGCTTGTACGCAGGGGATCTAGAGACCCAGTACTTC.

In this sample, this clone turned up a few times. The genes are TRBV7-8 and TRBJ1-2; 8 nucleotides match TRBD1. The CDR3 contains 16 residues. The V segment lost 5 bases and the J segment 3 bases; nucleotides outside the gene matches: 11. CDR1 is SGHVS, CDR2 FQNEAQ, per germline. Here the CDR3 reads CASSPRADRGDYGYTF. Here the CDR3 DNA reads TGTGCCAGCAGCCCCAGGGCTGACAGGGGCGACTATGGCTACACCTTC. Together with reference TRBV7-8 and TRBJ1-2, the CDR3 gives the full variable domain: GAGVSQSPRYKVAKRGQDVALRCDPISGHVSLFWYQQALGQGPEFLTYFQNEAQLDKSGLPSDRFFAERPEGSVSTLKIQRTQQEDSAVYLCASSPRADRGDYGYTFGSGTRLTVV.

The gene calls are TRBV29-1 and TRBJ2-2; D remains unclear. Trimming stripped 4 bases from V and 3 bases from J, with 9 bases between. The CDR3 is 13 residues long. Germline V lookup: CDR1 SQVTM, CDR2 ANQGSEA. The CDR3 region is CSVAKIDTGELFF. CDR3 bases: TGCAGCGTTGCTAAGATAGACACCGGGGAGCTGTTTTTT.

This clone has just one count. The CDR3 region is CASSVPGHDSGNTIYF. CDR3 DNA sequence: TGTGCCAGCAGCGTACCGGGACATGACTCTGGAAACACCATATATTTT. The rearrangement uses TRBV7-2 and TRBJ1-3; a weak D match, TRBD1 (6 bases). The CDR3 totals 16 residues. Looked up from germline, CDR1 is SGHTA and CDR2 is FQGNSA. V was clipped by 5 bases and J by 0 bases, with 14 bases between them.

This clone was observed a single time. The gene calls are TRBV5-1 and TRBJ2-5; 9 bases align to TRBD1. After removal of 0 bases from V and 2 bases from J, the junction contained 2 bases not matched to a gene. This CDR3 comprises 15 residues. Germline V gene lookup returns CDR1 SGHRS and CDR2 YFSETQ. The CDR3 coding sequence is TGCGCCAGCAGCTTGGTTGGGACAGGGCAAGAGACCCAGTACTTC. Translating it yields CASSLVGTGQETQYF.

This chain links TRBV9 with TRBJ1-1; D gene uncertain. Germline CDR1 SGDLS, CDR2 YYNGEE. The CDR3 loop spans 13 amino acids. V was pared by 0 bases and J by 8 bases, with 11 bases between. The CDR3 coding sequence is TGTGCCAGCAGCGTAGACCTAAAACTCGAAGCTTTCTTT. This gives the protein CASSVDLKLEAFF.

This sequence joins TRBV7-9 and TRBJ1-1, with 8 bases lining up with TRBD1. Looked up from germline, CDR1 is SEHNR and CDR2 is FQNEAQ (reference sequence). CDR3 length: 15 residues. Trimming cost V 0 bases and J 5 bases; bases outside gene matches: 5. CDR3 region: CASSLAGQGGTEAFF. CDR3 DNA: TGTGCCAGCAGCTTAGCCGGACAGGGAGGAACTGAAGCTTTCTTT. Filled out from reference TRBV7-9 and TRBJ1-1, the complete variable domain reads DTGVSQNPRHKITKRGQNVTFRCDPISEHNRLYWYRQTLGQGPEFLTYFQNEAQLEKSRLLSDRFSAERPKGSFSTLEIQRTEQGDSAMYLCASSLAGQGGTEAFFGQGTRLTVV.

As concerns this clone: Distinct nucleotide sequences in the sample also encode this CDR3. This sequence joins TRBV5-6 and TRBJ1-3; no clear D gene. Trimming cost V 2 bases and J 0 bases, with 6 bases left between them. Germline V gene lookup returns CDR1 SGHDT and CDR2 YYEEEE. This CDR3 comprises 14 residues. The CDR3 sequence: CASSLGDSGNTIYF. In nucleotides, the CDR3 is TGTGCCAGCAGCTTAGGAGACTCTGGAAACACCATATATTTT.

A remark on this clone: One end of the junction varies from germline; a read error may be responsible. The J gene is TRBJ1-1, the V gene TRBV7-2; no reliable D call. Germline V gene data show CDR1 as SGHTA and CDR2 as FQGNSA. The CDR3 length is 11 residues. The CDR3 region is CASTMYREWIF. The CDR3 coding sequence is TGTGCCAGCACCATGTACCGGGAATGGATCTTT.

The chain joins TRBV19 to TRBJ2-1, with D tentatively TRBD2 (5 bases). The CDR3 sequence is 15 residues long. The V gene's germline CDR1 is LNHDA and CDR2 SQIVND (reference sequence). Trimming removed 0 bases from V and 8 bases from J, with 14 bases in between. CDR3 DNA sequence: TGTGCCAGTAGTATAGAACAAGCGGTACTCCATGAGCAGTTCTTC. Translating it yields CASSIEQAVLHEQFF.

The J gene is TRBJ1-2, the V gene TRBV6-5; TRBD1 might be the D (5 bases). The CDR3 sequence is 14 residues long. The V and J ends lost 2 bases and 6 bases respectively, with 13 bases between them. CDR1 and CDR2 from the germline V gene are MNHEY and SVGAGI. DNA for the CDR3: TGTGCCAGCAGTTACACTCCAGGGTATCATGGCTACACCTTC. This translates into CASSYTPGYHGYTF.

This chain links TRBV9 with TRBJ1-1; D is unclear. Trimming stripped 1 base from V and 1 base from J, with 5 bases between. The CDR3 has 13 amino acids. Germline CDR1 is SGDLS and CDR2 is YYNGEE. Written as DNA, the CDR3 is TGTGCCAGCAGCGTACTCACGAACACTGAAGCTTTCTTT. It codes for CASSVLTNTEAFF.

This chain connects TRBV7-9 to TRBJ1-6; D is perhaps TRBD1 (5 bases). The CDR3 loop spans 15 amino acids. Germline CDR1 is SEHNR and CDR2 is FQNEAQ (reference sequence). The V end was cut by 2 bases, the J end by 6 bases, with 11 bases between. The CDR3 nucleotides read TGTGCCAGCAGCTTATTGGGGGTTGGTAATTCACCCCTCCACTTT. It encodes CASSLLGVGNSPLHF.

The CDR3 DNA sequence: TGTGCCAGCAGCCCAGGGGCGAGGGGGAATGGCTACACCTTC. Residues: CASSPGARGNGYTF. The chain couples TRBV7-2 to TRBJ1-2, with D tentatively TRBD1 (6 bases). Trimming took off 5 bases at V and 6 bases at J, with 16 bases between the two ends. Germline V lookup: CDR1 SGHTA, CDR2 FQGNSA. The CDR3 has 14 amino acids. The full variable domain, completed using reference TRBV7-2 and TRBJ1-2, is GAGVSQSPSNKVTEKGKDVELRCDPISGHTALYWYRQSLGQGLEFLIYFQGNSAPDKSGLPSDRFSAERTGGSVSTLTIQRTQQEDSAVYLCASSPGARGNGYTFGSGTRLTVV.